Listed here are 17 T cell receptor beta chains from one sample, sequenced in a study of blood T cell repertoires in COVID-19 (dated by TCRdb to about 2020). Libraries were constructed by the immunoSEQ multiplex PCR assay. The source is immuneACCESS, and TCRdb retained only in-frame sequences with V and J called. Part of the clones is not carried over; for the studies checked, unresolved V genes explain less than half of this, and the remainder is unexplained. A total of around 130,000 clones appear in this sample, over 60% of them only once. 16% of the sample is held by the ten biggest clonotypes. The sequenced material came from peripheral blood. These receptors came from a man aged 45-60 years with acute or convalescent COVID-19.

The CDR3 nucleotides are TGTGCCAGCAGCTCCACGAACAGCCTCTCTGGAAACACCATATATTTT. Amino acids: CASSSTNSLSGNTIYF. The chain has TRBV9 and TRBJ1-3; D is ambiguous. CDR1 and CDR2 (germline): SGDLS, YYNGEE. The V end lost 4 bases, the J end lost 0 bases, and 14 bases lay between the germline ends. The CDR3 covers 16 residues. The variable domain in full, with the rest retrieved from reference TRBV9 and TRBJ1-3, is DSGVTQTPKHLITATGQRVTLRCSPRSGDLSVYWYQQSLDQGLQFLIQYYNGEERAKGNILERFSAQQFPDLHSELNLSSLELGDSALYFCASSSTNSLSGNTIYFGEGSWLTVV.

The chain links TRBV6-5 to TRBJ1-1; TRBD1 matches at 11 bases. CDR1 is MNHEY, CDR2 SVGAGI, per germline. The CDR3 contains 14 residues. V was pared by 8 bases and J by 3 bases, with 5 bases of the junction left unmatched. CDR3 DNA: TGTGCCAGCGGGACAGGGGGGTGGGACACTGAAGCTTTCTTT. Protein product: CASGTGGWDTEAFF.

This clone was counted only a few times. The chain carries TRBV19 and TRBJ1-6; 8 positions match TRBD1. With V trimmed by 5 bases and J by 10 bases, 13 bases remained unmatched. CDR3 length: 16 amino acids. Looked up from germline, CDR1 is LNHDA and CDR2 is SQIVND (reference sequence). In DNA form, the CDR3 reads TGTGCCAGTAGTGTCGGACAGGGATCGGCGTCATCACCCCTCCACTTT. Its translation: CASSVGQGSASSPLHF. Together with reference TRBV19 and TRBJ1-6, the CDR3 gives the full variable domain: DGGITQSPKYLFRKEGQNVTLSCEQNLNHDAMYWYRQDPGQGLRLIYYSQIVNDFQKGDIAEGYSVSREKKESFPLTVTSAQKNPTAFYLCASSVGQGSASSPLHFGNGTRLTVT.

This chain connects TRBV6-1 to TRBJ1-5, with 7 bases aligning to TRBD1. This CDR3 comprises 15 residues. Germline assignment: CDR1 MNHNS and CDR2 SASEGT. With V trimmed by 3 bases and J by 6 bases, 8 bases remained unmatched. The CDR3 loop reads CASSEQGVVGQPQHF. DNA of the CDR3: TGTGCCAGCAGTGAGCAGGGGGTGGTAGGTCAGCCCCAGCATTTT.

The chain combines TRBV4-2 with TRBJ2-3, with 14 bases aligning to TRBD2. J was trimmed by 0 bases and V by 1 base; bases with no gene match: 3. CDR3 length equals 18 residues. Germline-derived CDR1 and CDR2 are LGHNA and YNFKEQ. The chain's CDR3 is CASSQGTSGGPSTDTQYF. CDR3 sequence (DNA): TGTGCCAGCAGCCAAGGGACTAGCGGGGGGCCTAGCACAGATACGCAGTATTTT.

The CDR3 spells CASSEMNRGRGSPLHF. In DNA, the CDR3 is TGTGCCAGCAGTGAGATGAACAGGGGGCGCGGATCACCCCTCCACTTT. The V and J genes are TRBV28 and TRBJ1-6; TRBD1 matches 9 bases. This CDR3 has 16 amino acids. From germline, CDR1 is MDHEN and CDR2 SYDVKM. Trimming took 5 bases from V and 10 from J; bases not matched to a gene: 12.

This clone was detected once. The chain couples TRBV25-1 to TRBJ1-2; TRBD1 might be the D (5 bases). The V and J ends lost 4 bases and 7 bases respectively, with 13 bases between them. CDR1 and CDR2 (germline): MGHDK, SYGVNS. There are 13 residues in the CDR3. This chain's CDR3 is CASSAHRLGGYTF. The CDR3 bases are TGTGCCAGCAGTGCCCACAGGTTAGGTGGCTACACCTTC.

This clone was counted between two and nine times. The genes are TRBV10-3 and TRBJ2-2; weak D call: TRBD2 (6 bases). Between the trimmed V and J ends, which lost 5 bases and 4 bases, there was a span of 17 bases. Germline V CDR1 and CDR2: ENHRY, SYGVKD. The CDR3 runs 16 residues. Written as DNA, the CDR3 is TGTGCCATCAGTCCCGAAGTGGGGGGAGTCACCGGGGAGCTGTTTTTT. This sequence encodes CAISPEVGGVTGELFF.

J is TRBJ1-5 and V is TRBV3-1 (or the pseudogene TRBV3-2); 10 bases align to TRBD1. J was trimmed by 6 bases and V by 5 bases; bases with no gene match: 7. Germline V gives CDR1 LGHDT, CDR2 YNNKEL (reference sequence). The length of the CDR3 is 15 residues. The CDR3 sequence is CASSATGGLGQPQHF. CDR3 nucleotides: TGTGCCAGCAGCGCGACAGGGGGCTTGGGTCAGCCCCAGCATTTT.

The chain has TRBV7-2 and TRBJ2-5, with TRBD2 matching over 7 bases. Per the germline V gene, CDR1 is SGHTA and CDR2 is FQGNSA. J gave up 5 bases and V 2 bases, and 8 bases lay outside the gene matches. CDR3 size: 15 residues. As DNA, the CDR3 is TGTGCCAGCAGCTTACTCCGCGGGGGAGGGGAGACCCAGTACTTC. It translates to CASSLLRGGGETQYF.

This chain connects TRBV12-3 or TRBV12-4 to TRBJ2-3; maybe TRBD2 (5 bases). The CDR3 contains 13 residues. Deletions cut 5 bases from V and 4 bases from J, with 10 bases between. CDR3 sequence (DNA): TGTGCCAGCAGTACCGGGGTCCCAGATACGCAGTATTTT. Translating gives CASSTGVPDTQYF.

This clone was found a few times. This chain joins TRBV2 and TRBJ1-5, with no clear D. This CDR3 is 14 amino acids long. Germline V gives CDR1 SNHLY, CDR2 FYNNEI. V lost 1 base and J 0 bases, leaving 4 bases between the germline ends. Here the CDR3 DNA reads TGTGCCAGCAGTGAAGGGCTTAGCAATCAGCCCCAGCATTTT. Its translation: CASSEGLSNQPQHF.

The J gene is TRBJ1-4, the V gene TRBV9, with D tentatively TRBD1 (5 bases). V was trimmed by 3 bases and J by 5 bases, leaving 14 bases between them. The CDR3 length is 15 residues. The germline gives CDR1 SGDLS, CDR2 YYNGEE. The CDR3 bases are TGTGCCAGCAGCGGGGGCGGATCGGCAAATGAAAAACTGTTTTTT. It translates to CASSGGGSANEKLFF.

This chain links TRBV9 with TRBJ1-6; no clear D gene. CDR3 length: 17 residues. V was shortened by 4 bases and J by 0 bases, with 14 bases between the two germline ends. Germline lookup yields CDR1 SGDLS and CDR2 YYNGEE. The CDR3: CASSPTPRSSYNSPLHF. CDR3 sequence (DNA): TGTGCCAGCAGCCCAACGCCGAGGAGCTCCTATAATTCACCCCTCCACTTT.

This rearrangement joins TRBV6-2 or TRBV6-3 to TRBJ1-3, with D perhaps matching TRBD1 (5 bases). Germline CDR1 reads MNHEY; CDR2 reads SVGEGT. This CDR3 has 15 residues. Trimming took 2 bases from V and 0 from J, leaving 8 bases between them. The CDR3 loop reads CASSYGGVSGNTIYF. CDR3 nucleotides: TGTGCCAGCAGTTACGGAGGGGTCTCTGGAAACACCATATATTTT.

The chain employs TRBV29-1 and TRBJ2-1, with 7 bases matching TRBD1. Germline V lookup: CDR1 SQVTM, CDR2 ANQGSEA. The junction had 7 bases not matched to a gene; V was cut back by 7 bases and J by 1 base. The CDR3 loop spans 14 amino acids. CDR3 sequence reads: CSATQGVSYNEQFF. In DNA, the CDR3 is TGCAGCGCGACCCAGGGGGTGTCCTACAATGAGCAGTTCTTC.

This rearrangement joins TRBV20-1 to TRBJ1-2, with 10 nucleotides matching TRBD1. CDR3 length: 11 residues. Germline V gives CDR1 DFQATT, CDR2 SNEGSKA (reference sequence). V lost 3 bases to trimming and J lost 8 bases; unmatched junction nucleotides: 0. In nucleotides, the CDR3 is TGCAGTGCTAGGACAGGGGGCGGCTACACCTTC. Translated, it gives CSARTGGGYTF.